These 10 T cell receptor beta chains originate from one sample sequenced in a study of blood T cell repertoires in COVID-19. Sequenced by immunoSEQ multiplex PCR; TCRdb stores in-frame clones only, minus some. This table holds around 300,000 clones, roughly nine tenths found once. Sequencing input: peripheral blood. The receptor source for this set is a man aged 18 to 30 with active or convalescent COVID-19.

CDR3 sequence reads: CASSHQIPSSYNEQFF. In DNA form, the CDR3 reads TGCGCCAGCAGTCATCAAATACCCAGCTCCTACAATGAGCAGTTCTTC. This sequence joins TRBV23-1 and TRBJ2-1; D is ambiguous. TRBV23-1 is known as an ORF, though its function is uncertain. V was pared by 3 bases and J by 0 bases, with 12 bases between. The CDR3 has 16 amino acids.

The chain recombines TRBV7-9 with TRBJ1-2; perhaps TRBD1 as D (5 bases). Per germline, CDR1 SEHNR and CDR2 FQNEAQ (reference sequence). The CDR3 consists of 13 residues. Trimming left V 5 bases short and J 5 bases short, with 12 bases between. CDR3 protein: CASSPTDRYGYTF. For the CDR3, the DNA is TGTGCCAGCAGCCCGACAGACAGATATGGCTACACCTTC.

The genes are TRBV6-5 and TRBJ1-1; the D gene is possibly TRBD1 (6 bases). CDR1 is MNHEY, CDR2 SVGAGI, per germline. Trimming pared 9 bases from V and 4 bases from J, leaving 15 bases between. The CDR3 consists of 13 residues. The CDR3 DNA reads as TGTGCCAGTAACATACAGGGACCCACTGAAGCTTTCTTT. Translating gives CASNIQGPTEAFF.

The J gene is TRBJ2-7, the V gene TRBV19; TRBD1 aligns across 8 bases. V shed 4 bases, J shed 3 bases, and the junction held 8 bases outside the gene matches. The CDR3 totals 15 residues. Germline V CDR1 and CDR2: LNHDA, SQIVND (reference sequence). Written as DNA, the CDR3 is TGTGCCAGTAGTAGTCCGCGGACAGGGTTCTACGAGCAGTACTTC. Translation: CASSSPRTGFYEQYF.

The CDR3: CASSSGFSPLHF. CDR3 sequence (DNA): TGTGCCAGCAGCTCAGGGTTTTCACCCCTCCACTTT. The gene calls are TRBV7-9 and TRBJ1-6, with a possible D match to TRBD1 (5 bases). CDR1 and CDR2 (germline): SEHNR, FQNEAQ (reference sequence). The CDR3 totals 12 residues. Trimming took off 4 bases at V and 9 bases at J, with 7 bases between the two ends.

The chain links TRBV3-1 (or the pseudogene TRBV3-2) to TRBJ2-4; maybe TRBD2 (6 bases). Germline lookup yields CDR1 LGHDT and CDR2 YNNKEL (reference sequence). This CDR3 spans 15 amino acids. V was clipped by 6 bases and J by 5 bases, with 17 bases between them. This CDR3 reads CASRGTFGLQNIQYF. DNA of the CDR3: TGTGCCAGCAGGGGGACTTTCGGGCTTCAAAACATTCAGTACTTC.

The chain joins TRBV27 to TRBJ1-4, with TRBD1 matching over 7 bases. Per the germline V gene, CDR1 is MNHEY and CDR2 is SMNVEV (reference sequence). Trimming removed 4 bases from V and 8 bases from J; junction bases left unmatched: 7. The CDR3 length is 14 residues. CDR3 nucleotides: TGTGCCAGCAGTTCGGCAGGCAGGGGGGAAAAACTGTTTTTT. Translated, it gives CASSSAGRGEKLFF.

The J gene is TRBJ1-1, the V gene TRBV4-3; D possibly corresponds to TRBD1 (6 bases). The CDR3 is 15 amino acids. The germline CDR1 and CDR2 sequences are LGHNA and YSLEER. The ends were cut back, 4 bases at V and 0 bases at J, with 12 bases in the middle. The CDR3 sequence is CASSLGTLMNTEAFF. The CDR3 DNA sequence: TGCGCCAGCAGCCTAGGGACATTGATGAACACTGAAGCTTTCTTT.

The chain couples TRBV4-1 to TRBJ1-1, with D unresolved. Germline CDR1 reads MGHRA; CDR2 reads YSYEKL. The CDR3 has 15 amino acids. The V end lost 2 bases, the J end lost 5 bases, and 15 bases lay between the germline ends. As DNA, the CDR3 is TGCGCCAGCAGCCAACATAGCCAGGAGGGAACTGAAGCTTTCTTT. Translation: CASSQHSQEGTEAFF.

This chain links TRBV7-2 with TRBJ1-3; a possible D gene is TRBD1 (5 bases). Germline V CDR1 and CDR2: SGHTA, FQGNSA. This CDR3 has 16 amino acids. Trimming took 5 bases from V and 1 from J, leaving 15 bases between them. The CDR3 DNA reads as TGTGCCAGCAGCCATACAGGATATACTTCTGGAAACACCATATATTTT. This gives the protein CASSHTGYTSGNTIYF. Variable domain in full (rest from reference TRBV7-2 and TRBJ1-3): GAGVSQSPSNKVTEKGKDVELRCDPISGHTALYWYRQSLGQGLEFLIYFQGNSAPDKSGLPSDRFSAERTGGSVSTLTIQRTQQEDSAVYLCASSHTGYTSGNTIYFGEGSWLTVV.